These 24 T cell receptor beta chains share one sample of origin, sequenced in a study of radiotherapy plus CTLA-4 blockade in lung cancer (dated by TCRdb to between 2018 and 2020). The protocol used for the library was the immunoSEQ multiplex PCR assay. TCRdb took over this immuneACCESS table, retaining in-frame rearrangements with V and J assigned. Such tables are incomplete; in checked studies, under half of the missing clones stem from an unresolved V gene, and the remainder is unexplained. The sample table holds about 86,000 clones, of which less than 90% were seen once. The ten largest clones capture 0.82% of the sample. The sample consisted of peripheral blood, taken from a patient treated with radiotherapy plus ipilimumab. These TCRs come from a human donor with non-small cell lung cancer who had stable disease on radiotherapy plus ipilimumab.

The table lists this clone with a count of one. The chain is built from TRBV5-1 and TRBJ1-3; 8 bases match TRBD1. The V gene end was trimmed by 5 bases and the J gene end by 0 bases; junction bases not matched to a gene: 4. The CDR3 sequence is 15 residues long. Germline V CDR1 and CDR2: SGHRS, YFSETQ. The DNA of the CDR3 is TGCGCCAGCAGTCGGGACAGGAGCTCTGGAAACACCATATATTTT. Amino acids: CASSRDRSSGNTIYF.

V gene TRBV5-1 combines with J gene TRBJ2-7; D possibly corresponds to TRBD1 (5 bases). CDR1 is SGHRS, CDR2 YFSETQ, per germline. Trimming took 5 bases from V and 2 from J, leaving 8 bases between them. The CDR3 has 12 residues. The chain's CDR3 is CASSDSTYEQYF. DNA of the CDR3: TGCGCCAGCAGTGACAGTACCTACGAGCAGTACTTC.

This chain uses TRBV5-4 with TRBJ2-7, with D perhaps matching TRBD2 (6 bases). CDR1 SGHNT and CDR2 YYREEE come from the germline V gene (reference sequence). This CDR3 comprises 17 residues. Trimming took off 0 bases at V and 2 bases at J, with 18 bases between the two ends. As DNA, the CDR3 is TGTGCCAGCAGCTTGGCAAGACACGGGGGAGCGGCCTACGAGCAGTACTTC. Protein sequence: CASSLARHGGAAYEQYF. Full variable domain (outside the CDR3, taken from reference TRBV5-4 and TRBJ2-7): ETGVTQSPTHLIKTRGQQVTLRCSSQSGHNTVSWYQQALGQGPQFIFQYYREEENGRGNFPPRFSGLQFPNYSSELNVNALELDDSALYLCASSLARHGGAAYEQYFGPGTRLTVT.

This clone has a single count. The chain recombines TRBV18 with TRBJ2-7; TRBD1 matches at 8 bases. CDR3 length equals 12 residues. The junction had 2 bases not matched to a gene; V was cut back by 5 bases and J by 5 bases. Germline V gene sequence: CDR1 KGHSH, CDR2 LQKENI. CDR3 nucleotides: TGTGCCAGCTCATCACAGGGGGACGAGCAGTACTTC. Translation: CASSSQGDEQYF.

This clone was counted between two and nine times. This chain links TRBV4-2 with TRBJ1-2, with 12 bases lining up with TRBD1. CDR1 LGHNA and CDR2 YNFKEQ come from the germline V gene. J was trimmed by 8 bases and V by 4 bases; bases with no gene match: 11. CDR3 length: 16 residues. The CDR3, as DNA: TGTGCCAGCAGCCTAAACCCGGGACAGGGGGCAGGCGGCTACACCTTC. The encoded protein is CASSLNPGQGAGGYTF.

The V gene is TRBV6-1, the J gene TRBJ2-7, with 12 bases that match TRBD2. Germline V gene lookup returns CDR1 MNHNS and CDR2 SASEGT. This CDR3 has 16 residues. V was clipped by 4 bases and J by 1 base; unmatched bases: 5. The CDR3 region is CASSVEGLAGSYEQYF. For the CDR3, the DNA is TGTGCCAGCAGTGTGGAGGGACTAGCGGGTTCCTACGAGCAGTACTTC.

This rearrangement joins TRBV10-3 to TRBJ1-2; TRBD1 is a possible D gene (6 bases). Germline values: CDR1 ENHRY, CDR2 SYGVKD. CDR3 size: 14 residues. With 3 bases removed from V and 8 bases from J, the gap between germline ends came to 16 bases. The DNA for the CDR3 is TGTGCCATCAGTGAAGAAACAGGGCAGGGAGGCTACACCTTC. Translation gives CAISEETGQGGYTF.

The rearrangement uses TRBV29-1 and TRBJ2-1, with 10 positions matching TRBD1. The CDR3 runs 12 residues. After removal of 6 bases from V and 9 bases from J, the junction contained 5 bases not matched to a gene. Germline CDR1 is SQVTM and CDR2 is ANQGSEA. The CDR3 DNA reads as TGCAGCGTGGGGACAGGGGTGGGTGAGCAGTTCTTC. Its protein product is CSVGTGVGEQFF.

The chain employs TRBV15 and TRBJ2-6; 7 nucleotides line up with TRBD2. There are 15 residues in the CDR3. CDR1 and CDR2 (germline): LNHNV, YYDKDF (reference sequence). With V trimmed by 3 bases and J by 4 bases, 3 bases remained unmatched. CDR3 protein: CATSSTSAGANVLTF. For the CDR3, the DNA is TGTGCCACCAGCAGTACTAGCGCGGGGGCCAACGTCCTGACTTTC.

This chain uses TRBV28 with TRBJ1-3, with D hard to call. Per the germline V gene, CDR1 is MDHEN and CDR2 is SYDVKM. This CDR3 has 14 residues. V dropped 2 bases and J dropped 5 bases, with 10 bases sitting between them. In DNA form, the CDR3 reads TGTGCCAGCAGTTTAACGCAGGCCAGAAACACCATATATTTT. Its protein product is CASSLTQARNTIYF.

V usage is TRBV6-1 and J usage is TRBJ2-3, with D possibly matching TRBD1 (5 bases). Trimming took 2 bases from V and 1 from J, leaving 13 bases between them. Germline CDR1 MNHNS, CDR2 SASEGT. The CDR3 totals 16 residues. The CDR3 region has the DNA TGTGCCAGCAGTGAAAGGGATAGGGGTCGCACAGATACGCAGTATTTT. This gives the protein CASSERDRGRTDTQYF.

The chain links TRBV27 to TRBJ1-3, with TRBD1 matching over 7 bases. CDR1 MNHEY and CDR2 SMNVEV come from the germline V gene (reference sequence). The J segment lost 7 bases and the V segment lost 3 bases, leaving 3 bases of the junction unmatched. The CDR3 consists of 13 residues. CDR3 sequence (DNA): TGTGCCAGCAGTTTCTCGGACAGGAACACCATATATTTT. It yields the protein CASSFSDRNTIYF.

The rearrangement uses TRBV5-1 and TRBJ2-1; 12 bases are a match to TRBD1. Germline V CDR1 and CDR2: SGHRS, YFSETQ. With 0 bases clipped from V and 0 bases from J, the junction kept 10 bases outside the gene matches. This CDR3 spans 20 amino acids. The CDR3 sequence: CASSLDIGTGGPNSYNEQFF. The CDR3 region has the DNA TGCGCCAGCAGCTTGGACATTGGGACAGGGGGCCCCAACTCCTACAATGAGCAGTTCTTC.

The gene calls are TRBV9 and TRBJ1-1; D ambiguous. The CDR3 is 17 residues long. V was pared by 0 bases and J by 5 bases, with 20 bases between. Germline CDR1 SGDLS, CDR2 YYNGEE. In DNA, the CDR3 is TGTGCCAGCAGCGTAGAAGGGTTGGACCCCCTGGGGACTGAAGCTTTCTTT. Protein: CASSVEGLDPLGTEAFF.

Only a few counts were recorded for this clone. The rearrangement joins TRBV5-4 to TRBJ1-4, with a possible D match to TRBD1 (6 bases). Per germline, CDR1 SGHNT and CDR2 YYREEE (reference sequence). V lost 1 base to trimming and J lost 0 bases, with 7 bases between them. The CDR3 runs 15 residues. CDR3 sequence reads: CASSLTGSTNEKLFF. The DNA for the CDR3 is TGTGCCAGCAGCTTGACAGGGTCAACTAATGAAAAACTGTTTTTT.

The chain carries TRBV6-1 and TRBJ2-7, with D maybe TRBD1 (5 bases). From germline, CDR1 is MNHNS and CDR2 SASEGT. The CDR3 consists of 15 residues. Trimming pared 5 bases from V and 1 base from J, leaving 15 bases between. The CDR3 DNA sequence: TGTGCCAGCAGTTCCTATGATACAGGTTCCTACGAGCAGTACTTC. Protein: CASSSYDTGSYEQYF.

Only one count was recorded for this clone. V gene TRBV19 combines with J gene TRBJ1-4; TRBD1 aligns across 8 bases. Per germline, CDR1 LNHDA and CDR2 SQIVND (reference sequence). V gave up 5 bases and J gave up 4 bases; unmatched junction bases: 6. The CDR3 has 15 amino acids. For the CDR3, the DNA is TGTGCCAGTAGTCGCCAGGGGGCTGATAATGAAAAACTGTTTTTT. Translation gives CASSRQGADNEKLFF.

The chain employs TRBV2 and TRBJ2-3; no definite D call. Germline values: CDR1 SNHLY, CDR2 FYNNEI. This CDR3 contains 15 residues. V was clipped by 4 bases and J by 2 bases, with 13 bases between them. CDR3 loop: CASSGAEQFTDTQYF. The DNA of the CDR3 is TGTGCCAGCAGTGGGGCAGAGCAATTCACAGATACGCAGTATTTT.

The rearrangement uses TRBV13 and TRBJ2-7; no definite D call. V gave up 0 bases and J gave up 4 bases, with 7 bases separating them. Germline loops: CDR1 PRHDT, CDR2 FYEKMQ (reference sequence). CDR3 length equals 13 residues. The CDR3 spells CASSLGPLYEQYF. In DNA form, the CDR3 reads TGTGCCAGCAGCTTAGGTCCACTGTACGAGCAGTACTTC.

The chain is built from TRBV6-5 and TRBJ2-2, with a weak D call TRBD2 (6 bases). CDR1 and CDR2 from the germline V gene are MNHEY and SVGAGI. Deletions cut 6 bases from V and 6 bases from J, with 17 bases between. There are 15 residues in the CDR3. CDR3 amino acids: CASSKAPGRPGELFF. The CDR3 DNA follows: TGTGCCAGCAGCAAAGCTCCCGGGAGACCCGGGGAGCTGTTTTTT.

V is TRBV5-1 and J is TRBJ2-1; TRBD1 aligns across 7 bases. Looked up from germline, CDR1 is SGHRS and CDR2 is YFSETQ. The CDR3 length is 18 residues. V lost 0 bases to trimming and J lost 2 bases; unmatched junction nucleotides: 11. The CDR3 bases are TGCGCCAGCAGCTTGGCCTCGTCTATGAGGGGGCCCTACAATGAGCAGTTCTTC. It translates to CASSLASSMRGPYNEQFF.

The chain recombines TRBV7-9 with TRBJ1-4, with 12 bases that match TRBD1. V shed 5 bases, J shed 3 bases, and the junction held 4 bases outside the gene matches. Germline V lookup: CDR1 SEHNR, CDR2 FQNEAQ (reference sequence). This CDR3 region has 16 residues. The chain's CDR3 is CASSRDRGLSNEKLFF. The CDR3 nucleotides read TGTGCCAGCAGCAGGGACAGGGGGCTTTCTAATGAAAAACTGTTTTTT.

J is TRBJ2-7 and V is TRBV19, with TRBD2 matching 14 bases. This CDR3 has 16 residues. V trimming: 5 bases; J trimming: 5 bases; junction bases outside the gene matches: 8. Looked up from germline, CDR1 is LNHDA and CDR2 is SQIVND (reference sequence). The CDR3 protein is CASSRGLAGGLNEQYF. CDR3 in DNA: TGTGCCAGTAGTCGCGGACTAGCGGGAGGATTAAACGAGCAGTACTTC. The whole variable domain, filled in from reference TRBV19 and TRBJ2-7, reads DGGITQSPKYLFRKEGQNVTLSCEQNLNHDAMYWYRQDPGQGLRLIYYSQIVNDFQKGDIAEGYSVSREKKESFPLTVTSAQKNPTAFYLCASSRGLAGGLNEQYFGPGTRLTVT.

The chain has TRBV29-1 and TRBJ1-1; 9 bases map to TRBD1. This CDR3 spans 13 amino acids. Germline V CDR1 and CDR2: SQVTM, ANQGSEA. With 5 bases clipped from V and 7 bases from J, the junction kept 8 bases outside the gene matches. CDR3 sequence: CSVLSPTGGEAFF. The CDR3 DNA reads as TGCAGCGTTCTCTCCCCGACAGGGGGTGAAGCTTTCTTT.